This T cell receptor (beta chain) was recorded in a study of cytomegalovirus exposure and HLA in healthy donors. Study-wide results and caveats: DRB1 showed the most TCR associations and HLA-C the fewest in a later analysis, as rates varied by HLA locus. Presence/absence analyses took donor sequencing depth as roughly uniform. Sequencing artifact likely explains a cluster of highly shared sequence variants.

Trimming pared 5 bases from V and 2 bases from J, leaving 10 bases between. CDR3 size: 13 residues. Germline CDR1 SGHNT, CDR2 YYREEE (reference sequence). This clone turned up a few times. Its specificity is not known. A multiplex PCR was run with 60 Vbeta primers and 13 Jbeta primers. The protocol was immunoSEQ multiplex PCR, while the TCRdb copy is restricted to in-frame clones and leaves out a portion. The sample contains around 150,000 clones, around 80% of which appear only once. This sequence joins TRBV5-4 and TRBJ1-1, with a possible D match to TRBD1 (5 bases). This TCR came from a man in his forties in good health and CMV-seronegative. Material: PBMCs. The CDR3 DNA reads TGTGCCAGCAGATTCGGGACTAACACTGAAGCTTTCTTT. Residues: CASRFGTNTEAFF. Full variable domain (outside the CDR3, taken from reference TRBV5-4 and TRBJ1-1): ETGVTQSPTHLIKTRGQQVTLRCSSQSGHNTVSWYQQALGQGPQFIFQYYREEENGRGNFPPRFSGLQFPNYSSELNVNALELDDSALYLCASRFGTNTEAFFGQGTRLTVV.